The 15 T cell receptor beta chains below all came from one sample that was sequenced in a study of T cells after yellow fever vaccination. A single record per CDR3 protein comes from TCRdb applying MiXCR to the 5' RACE reads. The sample lists about 220,000 distinct CDR3 sequences, around 6.7% seen once, with 0.85% to 1.2% in the top ten. The sample consisted of CD4+ T cells sorted from PBMCs, taken on the day of the yellow fever booster vaccination. These receptors originate from a young man who received the YFV17D yellow fever vaccine.

This clonotype turned up a few times. V gene TRBV5-1 combines with J gene TRBJ2-5; D not certain. The CDR3 runs 15 residues. V lost 2 bases, J lost 2 bases, and 13 bases lay in between. Germline V CDR1 and CDR2: SGHRS, YFSETQ. The CDR3 DNA sequence: TGCGCCAGCAGCTTCGTTCACGAAAAACAAGAGACCCAGTACTTC. Its protein is CASSFVHEKQETQYF.

This clonotype was detected only a few times. This chain links TRBV7-2 with TRBJ2-7; 11 positions match TRBD2. Germline V gene data show CDR1 as SGHTA and CDR2 as FQGNSA. V was pared by 2 bases and J by 5 bases, with 2 bases of the junction left unmatched. The CDR3 extends over 14 amino acids. For the CDR3, the DNA is TGTGCCAGCAGCTTACTACTAGCGGGGGACGAGCAGTACTTC. This gives the protein CASSLLLAGDEQYF.

V gene TRBV7-8 combines with J gene TRBJ2-3; 8 bases are a match to TRBD2. The junction had 16 bases not matched to a gene; V was cut back by 3 bases and J by 8 bases. There are 17 residues in the CDR3. Germline values: CDR1 SGHVS, CDR2 FQNEAQ. CDR3 sequence (DNA): TGTGCCAGCAGCTTCGACCCCGCGGTGGTAGCGGGAACTACGCAGTATTTT. Its protein is CASSFDPAVVAGTTQYF.

This clonotype appeared many times. The chain carries TRBV20-1 and TRBJ2-4, with D uncertain. V lost 4 bases and J 1 base, leaving 8 bases between the germline ends. The germline gives CDR1 DFQATT, CDR2 SNEGSKA (reference sequence). This CDR3 comprises 13 residues. CDR3 residues: CSATDWAKNIQYF. The CDR3, as DNA: TGCAGTGCTACAGACTGGGCCAAAAACATTCAGTACTTC.

This clonotype was seen ten or more times. The gene calls are TRBV7-6 and TRBJ2-7; 8 nucleotides line up with TRBD1. The CDR3 extends over 15 amino acids. After removal of 4 bases from V and 3 bases from J, the junction contained 8 bases not matched to a gene. Germline CDR1 SGHVS, CDR2 FNYEAQ. The CDR3 region is CASSSEDRAGYEQYF. The CDR3 DNA reads TGTGCCAGCAGCTCGGAGGACAGGGCCGGCTACGAGCAGTACTTC.

This clonotype was recorded at least ten times. The rearrangement joins TRBV20-1 to TRBJ2-4; 8 bases are a match to TRBD2. J was trimmed by 1 base and V by 6 bases; bases with no gene match: 5. The CDR3 contains 14 residues. Germline V gene lookup returns CDR1 DFQATT and CDR2 SNEGSKA (reference sequence). CDR3 bases: TGCAGTGCGTGGCGGGAGGCGGCCAAAAACATTCAGTACTTC. Its translation: CSAWREAAKNIQYF.

This clonotype was observed at least ten times. This sequence joins TRBV9 and TRBJ2-1, with D possibly matching TRBD1 (5 bases). CDR1 and CDR2 (germline): SGDLS, YYNGEE. The CDR3 contains 16 residues. Trimming took 2 bases from V and 7 from J, leaving 19 bases between them. The CDR3 protein is CASSVGREEIRNEQFF. The CDR3 bases are TGTGCCAGCAGCGTCGGCAGGGAAGAAATCAGGAATGAGCAGTTCTTC.

A few counts support this clonotype. The chain couples TRBV20-1 to TRBJ2-7, with 7 bases fitting TRBD2. This CDR3 region has 12 residues. Germline CDR1 reads DFQATT; CDR2 reads SNEGSKA (reference sequence). J gave up 4 bases and V 0 bases, and 0 bases lay outside the gene matches. The CDR3 DNA follows: TGCAGTGCTAGAGAGCGGGAGTACGAGCAGTACTTC. Its translation is CSAREREYEQYF.

This clonotype came up a few times. The chain combines TRBV7-2 with TRBJ2-7; D may be TRBD2 (8 bases). Germline lookup yields CDR1 SGHTA and CDR2 FQGNSA. V was clipped by 8 bases and J by 7 bases, with 18 bases between them. This CDR3 has 13 amino acids. CDR3 DNA: TGTGCCAGCCCCGGGAGGGGACAGATGGAGCAGTACTTC. Amino acids: CASPGRGQMEQYF. The full variable domain, its missing parts supplied by reference TRBV7-2 and TRBJ2-7, is GAGVSQSPSNKVTEKGKDVELRCDPISGHTALYWYRQSLGQGLEFLIYFQGNSAPDKSGLPSDRFSAERTGGSVSTLTIQRTQQEDSAVYLCASPGRGQMEQYFGPGTRLTVT.

The V and J genes are TRBV7-8 and TRBJ1-5; no clear D. Trimming stripped 1 base from V and 6 bases from J, with 16 bases between. CDR1 SGHVS and CDR2 FQNEAQ come from the germline V gene. The CDR3 length is 16 residues. CDR3 in amino acids: CASSLEWKGHGQPQHF. The CDR3 region has the DNA TGTGCCAGCAGCTTAGAGTGGAAAGGCCACGGTCAGCCCCAGCATTTT.

This clonotype was picked up many times. The chain employs TRBV7-9 and TRBJ2-5; perhaps TRBD1 as D (6 bases). Germline V gene data show CDR1 as SEHNR and CDR2 as FQNEAQ (reference sequence). Trimming took off 4 bases at V and 1 base at J, with 19 bases between the two ends. The CDR3 spans 17 residues. The CDR3 sequence: CASSSRGTPVLQETQYF. CDR3 bases: TGTGCCAGCAGCTCCCGTGGGACACCGGTTCTCCAAGAGACCCAGTACTTC.

The V call is TRBV18, the J call TRBJ2-6; the D is unclear. The CDR3 consists of 15 residues. Trimming took off 0 bases at V and 0 bases at J, with 3 bases between the two ends. Per germline, CDR1 KGHSH and CDR2 LQKENI. The CDR3 DNA reads as TGTGCCAGCTCACCACCCTTCTCTGGGGCCAACGTCCTGACTTTC. It specifies CASSPPFSGANVLTF.

This clonotype was observed a few times. The chain carries TRBV29-1 and TRBJ2-7, with no clear D. This CDR3 has 12 amino acids. Germline V gene data show CDR1 as SQVTM and CDR2 as ANQGSEA. V was pared by 6 bases and J by 3 bases, with 12 bases between. The CDR3 region is CSVALVSYEQYF. The DNA for the CDR3 is TGCAGCGTGGCGTTGGTCAGCTACGAGCAGTACTTC.

This clonotype was observed a few times. The V and J genes are TRBV5-1 and TRBJ2-1; tentatively, D is TRBD1 or TRBD2 (5 bases each). Germline CDR1 reads SGHRS; CDR2 reads YFSETQ. This CDR3 spans 16 amino acids. Trimming took off 4 bases at V and 1 base at J, with 15 bases between the two ends. The CDR3: CASSLGGEFSYNEQFF. Here the CDR3 DNA reads TGCGCCAGCAGCCTTGGGGGAGAATTTTCCTACAATGAGCAGTTCTTC.

The chain joins TRBV12-5 to TRBJ2-1; 14 bases fit TRBD2. J lost 8 bases, V lost 3 bases, and 12 bases had no gene match. This CDR3 comprises 18 residues. Looked up from germline, CDR1 is LGHNT and CDR2 is FRNRAP. The CDR3 spells CASGFTLGLAGESHEQFF. As DNA, the CDR3 is TGTGCTAGTGGTTTCACGCTGGGACTAGCGGGAGAGTCCCATGAGCAGTTCTTC.